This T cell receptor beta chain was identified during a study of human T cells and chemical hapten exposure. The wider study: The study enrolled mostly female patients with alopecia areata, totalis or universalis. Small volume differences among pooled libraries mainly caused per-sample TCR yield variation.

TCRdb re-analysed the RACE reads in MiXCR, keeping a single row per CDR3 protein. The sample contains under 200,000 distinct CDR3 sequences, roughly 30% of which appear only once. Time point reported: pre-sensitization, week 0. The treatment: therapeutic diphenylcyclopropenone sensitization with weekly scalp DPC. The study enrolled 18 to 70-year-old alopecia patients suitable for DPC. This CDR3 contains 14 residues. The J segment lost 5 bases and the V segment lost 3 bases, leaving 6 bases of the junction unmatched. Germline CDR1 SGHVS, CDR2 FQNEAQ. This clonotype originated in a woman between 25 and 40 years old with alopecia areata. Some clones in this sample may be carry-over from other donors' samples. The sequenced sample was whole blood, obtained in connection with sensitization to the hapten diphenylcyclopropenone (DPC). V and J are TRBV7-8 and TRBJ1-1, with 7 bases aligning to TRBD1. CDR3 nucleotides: TGTGCCAGCAGCTTGGACAGGTTGGGGACTGAAGCTTTCTTT. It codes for CASSLDRLGTEAFF.